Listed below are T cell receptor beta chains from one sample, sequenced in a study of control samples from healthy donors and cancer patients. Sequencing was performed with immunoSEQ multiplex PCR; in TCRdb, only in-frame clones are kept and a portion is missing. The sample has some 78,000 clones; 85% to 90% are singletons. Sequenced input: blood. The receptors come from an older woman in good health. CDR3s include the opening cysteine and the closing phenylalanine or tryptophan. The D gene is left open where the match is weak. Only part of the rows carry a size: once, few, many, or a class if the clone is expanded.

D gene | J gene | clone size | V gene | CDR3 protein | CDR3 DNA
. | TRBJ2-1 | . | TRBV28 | CASRGGRSSSYNEQFF | TGTGCCAGCAGGGGCGGACGGTCTTCTTCCTACAATGAGCAGTTCTTC
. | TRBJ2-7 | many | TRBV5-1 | CASSFTHGGYEQYF | TGCGCCAGCAGCTTCACCCATGGCGGGTACGAGCAGTACTTC
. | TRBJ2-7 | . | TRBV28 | CASSRSDREQYF | TGTGCCAGCAGTCGGAGCGACCGAGAGCAGTACTTC
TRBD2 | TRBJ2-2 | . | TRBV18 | CASSPSSGGREELFF | TGTGCCAGCTCACCAAGCAGCGGGGGGCGAGAGGAGCTGTTTTTT
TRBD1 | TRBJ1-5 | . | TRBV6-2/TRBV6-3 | CASSPQGARSNQPQHF | TGTGCCAGCAGTCCCCAGGGGGCCAGGAGCAATCAGCCCCAGCATTTT
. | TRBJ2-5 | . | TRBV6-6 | CASGRGPPDWTQYF | TGTGCCAGCGGCAGGGGTCCCCCCGATTGGACCCAGTACTTC
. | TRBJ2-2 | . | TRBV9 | CASSRDTTGELFF | TGTGCCAGTTCTCGGGACACCACCGGGGAGCTGTTTTTT
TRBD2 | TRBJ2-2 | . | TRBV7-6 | CASSSSRGSGRTGELFF | TGTGCCAGCAGCTCTAGTAGGGGTAGCGGGAGGACCGGGGAGCTGTTTTTT
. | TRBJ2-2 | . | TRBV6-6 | CASSYSSPGGTGELFF | TGTGCCAGCAGTTACTCGAGCCCAGGAGGCACCGGGGAGCTGTTTTTT
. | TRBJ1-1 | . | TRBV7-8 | CASSPRLPNTEAFF | TGTGCCAGCAGCCCCCGATTGCCCAACACTGAAGCTTTCTTT
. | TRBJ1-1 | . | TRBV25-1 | CASSEQVPMGDTEAFF | TGTGCCAGCAGTGAACAGGTACCGATGGGAGACACTGAAGCTTTCTTT
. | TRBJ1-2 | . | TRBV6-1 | CASSELFYGYTF | TGTGCCAGCAGTGAACTGTTCTATGGCTACACCTTC
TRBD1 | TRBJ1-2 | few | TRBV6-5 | CASRETGDYGYTF | TGTGCCAGCAGAGAGACAGGGGACTATGGCTACACCTTC
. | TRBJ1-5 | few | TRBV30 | CAWSPLPAGNQPQHF | TGTGCCTGGAGTCCACTACCGGCGGGTAATCAGCCCCAGCATTTT
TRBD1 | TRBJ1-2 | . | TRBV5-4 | CASSRRQGDYGYTF | TGTGCCAGCAGCCGACGACAGGGGGACTATGGCTACACCTTC
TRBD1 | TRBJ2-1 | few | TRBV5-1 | CASSLTGGSGYNEQFF | TGCGCCAGCAGCTTAACAGGGGGATCGGGCTACAATGAGCAGTTCTTC
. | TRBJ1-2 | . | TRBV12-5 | CASGLWQRGYTF | TGTGCTAGTGGTTTGTGGCAGCGGGGCTACACCTTC
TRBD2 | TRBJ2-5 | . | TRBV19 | CASSQSGGGSRPGTQYF | TGTGCCAGTAGCCAGTCGGGGGGAGGATCTCGCCCGGGGACCCAGTACTTC
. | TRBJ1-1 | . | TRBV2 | CASSERGPSTEAFF | TGTGCCAGCAGTGAACGAGGGCCCAGCACTGAAGCTTTCTTT
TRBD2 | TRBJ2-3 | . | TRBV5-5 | CASSFLAGGPTDTQYF | TGTGCCAGCAGCTTCCTAGCGGGAGGTCCCACAGATACGCAGTATTTT
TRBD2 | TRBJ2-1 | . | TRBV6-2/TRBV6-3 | CASSYGTSGYNEQFF | TGTGCCAGCAGTTACGGGACTAGCGGATACAATGAGCAGTTCTTC
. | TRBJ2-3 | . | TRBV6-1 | CASSETRLGLTDTQYF | TGTGCCAGCAGTGAAACCAGGTTAGGGCTTACAGATACGCAGTATTTT
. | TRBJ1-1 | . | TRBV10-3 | CAISEGTPNTEAFF | TGTGCCATCAGTGAAGGGACACCGAACACTGAAGCTTTCTTT
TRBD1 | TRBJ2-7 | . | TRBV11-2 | CASSFPPQGQIEQYF | TGTGCCAGCAGCTTCCCACCACAGGGACAGATAGAGCAGTACTTC
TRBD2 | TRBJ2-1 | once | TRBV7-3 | CASSLTPGGRAMDEQFF | TGTGCCAGCAGCTTAACGCCAGGCGGGAGGGCCATGGATGAGCAGTTCTTC
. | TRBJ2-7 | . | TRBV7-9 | CASSLVPSNTYEQYF | TGTGCCAGCAGCTTAGTCCCCAGTAACACCTACGAGCAGTACTTC
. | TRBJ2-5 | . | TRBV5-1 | CASSVAGQETQYF | TGCGCCAGCAGCGTGGCGGGCCAAGAGACCCAGTACTTC
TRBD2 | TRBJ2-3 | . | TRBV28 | CASSLAGADTQYF | TGTGCCAGCAGTTTAGCGGGGGCAGATACGCAGTATTTT
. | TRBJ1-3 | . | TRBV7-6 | CASSWTDSGNTIYF | TGTGCCAGCAGCTGGACGGACTCTGGAAACACCATATATTTT
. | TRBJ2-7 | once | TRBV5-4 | CASSPNESHEQYF | TGTGCCAGCAGCCCCAATGAGTCCCACGAGCAGTACTTC
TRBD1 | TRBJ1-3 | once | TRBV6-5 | CASSYRQGAYGNTIYF | TGTGCCAGCAGTTACCGACAGGGGGCTTATGGAAACACCATATATTTT
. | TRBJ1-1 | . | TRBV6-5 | CASSYSPRNTEAFF | TGTGCCAGCAGTTACTCCCCCCGGAACACTGAAGCTTTCTTT
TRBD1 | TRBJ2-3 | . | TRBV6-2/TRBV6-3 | CASSYSGQAGTDTQYF | TGTGCCAGCAGTTACTCGGGACAGGCGGGCACAGATACGCAGTATTTT
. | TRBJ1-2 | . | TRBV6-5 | CASSYTGFDGYTF | TGTGCCAGCAGTTACACCGGATTTGATGGCTACACCTTC
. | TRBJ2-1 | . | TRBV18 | CASSPTRKTSNEQFF | TGTGCCAGCTCACCAACCCGGAAGACCTCCAATGAGCAGTTCTTC
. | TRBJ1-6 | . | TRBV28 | CASAGLVGYNSPLHF | TGTGCCAGCGCGGGCCTCGTGGGATATAATTCACCCCTCCACTTT
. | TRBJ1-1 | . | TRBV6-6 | CASSRRADTEAFF | TGTGCCAGCAGCCGCAGGGCCGACACTGAAGCTTTCTTT
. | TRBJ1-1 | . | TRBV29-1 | CSFDSRGTEAFF | TGCAGCTTTGACTCCCGGGGCACTGAAGCTTTCTTT
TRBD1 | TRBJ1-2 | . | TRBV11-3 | CASSHLGQGARGYTF | TGTGCCAGCAGCCACCTGGGACAGGGGGCGCGTGGCTACACCTTC
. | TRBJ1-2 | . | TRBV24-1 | CATSDRDRRYGYTF | TGTGCCACCAGTGATCGAGACAGGAGATATGGCTACACCTTC